This T cell receptor (beta chain) was observed in a study of T cell responses to AZD1222 COVID-19 vaccine. General study findings and limits: There were vaccine-associated CD4 TCRs across spike, dominant at 160-218 and 743-854. Repertoire samples came only from after the peak T cell response.

Measured with immunoSEQ multiplex PCR; TCRdb has only the in-frame clones, and not every one. The table records around 67,000 clones, less than 90% of them present only once. This CDR3 is built from 14 residues. The germline gives CDR1 SGHRS, CDR2 YFSETQ. The V end lost 0 bases, the J end lost 8 bases, and 11 bases lay between the germline ends. To note about this clone: Its antigen remains unidentified.

Sample: peripheral blood, taken on day 0 of AZD1222 vaccination. The clonotype was recovered from an adult in good health. The chain combines TRBV5-1 with TRBJ1-4; D might be TRBD1 (6 bases). The CDR3 DNA reads as TGCGCCAGCAGCTTGGAGGGGGAGGGAGAAAAACTGTTTTTT. Translation: CASSLEGEGEKLFF.